This TCR beta chain appears in the sequencing data of a study of CD8 T cells in ankylosing spondylitis. This clonotype was detected only once. One entry per CDR3 protein, called by TCRdb with MiXCR from the 5' RACE reads. Found here are a few hundred thousand distinct CDR3 sequences, roughly 20% of them singletons; the top ten hold 3.5%. The CDR3 is made up of 16 amino acids. Trimming shortened V by 5 bases and J by 5 bases, and 21 bases separated the two germline ends. Per the germline V gene, CDR1 is SGHAT and CDR2 is FQNNGV. Sequencing was carried out using blood, either unsorted or a sorted T cell fraction (not recorded which). This clonotype was obtained from a female donor with ankylosing spondylitis or in good health (not recorded which). This chain links TRBV11-2 with TRBJ2-5; D is possibly TRBD1 or TRBD2 (5 bases each). Written as DNA, the CDR3 is TGTGCCAGCAGCCTATTAACCGGGACCTTTACGGAGACCCAGTACTTC. Protein: CASSLLTGTFTETQYF.